A selection of T cell receptor beta chains follows, all from one sample in a study of cytomegalovirus exposure and HLA in healthy donors. Only in-frame clones appear in the TCRdb table, and some are missing; sequencing was by immunoSEQ multiplex PCR. The sample gives approximately 200,000 clones, 83% of which show up once; 1.3% to 1.5% is in the top ten. Source material: PBMCs. The receptors come from a girl aged 10 to 17 in good health and CMV-seronegative. Each CDR3 is given with its conserved first and last residue. A D gene is named only where the DNA matches it firmly. Clone size is not always given. Where it is, it says once, few, many or a class for expanded clones.

- | 14 | TRBJ1-5 | TRBV9 | - | CASSVDAGRGPQHF | TGTGCCAGCAGCGTAGATGCCGGTCGGGGGCCCCAGCATTTT
few | 18 | TRBJ1-3 | TRBV28 | TRBD1 | CASSLRQLTGRGGNTIYF | TGTGCCAGCAGTTTACGCCAATTGACAGGGAGAGGGGGAAACACCATATATTTT
- | 13 | TRBJ1-2 | TRBV28 | - | CASSLQGNYGYTF | TGTGCCAGCAGCCTACAGGGAAACTATGGCTACACCTTC
- | 17 | TRBJ2-5 | TRBV4-3 | TRBD2 | CASSQETSGGPKGTQYF | TGCGCCAGCAGCCAAGAGACTAGCGGGGGGCCTAAGGGGACCCAGTACTTC
once | 9 | TRBJ2-3 | TRBV29-1 | - | CSAAPWRDF | TGCAGCGCGGCCCCTTGGCGGGATTTT
- | 16 | TRBJ2-1 | TRBV27 | - | CASSLSAGDRRNEQFF | TGTGCCAGCAGTTTATCCGCAGGGGACCGACGGAATGAGCAGTTCTTC
- | 16 | TRBJ2-7 | TRBV5-4 | TRBD1 | CASSLGKGALTYEQYF | TGTGCCAGCAGCTTGGGTAAGGGGGCACTTACCTACGAGCAGTACTTC
- | 14 | TRBJ1-6 | TRBV7-8 | TRBD1 | CASSFGTVNSPLHF | TGTGCCAGCAGCTTTGGGACAGTTAATTCACCCCTCCACTTT
- | 12 | TRBJ2-7 | TRBV7-2 | - | CASSLESGEQYF | TGTGCCAGCAGCTTAGAGTCCGGGGAGCAGTACTTC
- | 12 | TRBJ1-1 | TRBV30 | - | CAWSVGRNRAFF | TGTGCCTGGAGTGTGGGCCGAAATCGAGCTTTCTTT